Listed below are T cell receptor beta chains from one sample, sequenced in a study of blood T cell repertoires in COVID-19. Sequenced by immunoSEQ multiplex PCR; TCRdb stores in-frame clones only, minus some. This table holds over 55,000 clones, about 70% found once. The sample consisted of peripheral blood. These receptors all come from a woman aged 70-85 years with acute or convalescent COVID-19. Each CDR3 is given with its conserved first and last residue. The D gene is left open where the match is weak. Rows may omit the clone size; those that give it use once, few, many or a size class.

j_call v_call clone_size d_call cdr3_aa cdr3_nt
TRBJ1-1 TRBV6-6 once NA CASRPRQAPTEAFF TGTGCCAGCAGACCACGACAGGCGCCAACTGAAGCTTTCTTT
TRBJ1-4 TRBV15 few NA CATEGPGEEKLFF TGTGCCACCGAAGGTCCCGGGGAGGAAAAACTGTTTTTT
TRBJ2-1 TRBV23-1 NA TRBD1 CASSHPDRGISYNEQFF TGCGCCAGCAGTCACCCGGACAGGGGGATAAGCTACAATGAGCAGTTCTTC
TRBJ1-1 TRBV7-2 NA NA CASSLPGLGGAFF TGTGCCAGCAGCTTACCGGGACTTGGGGGAGCTTTCTTT
TRBJ2-1 TRBV5-6 NA NA CASSFLVGADNEQFF TGTGCCAGCAGCTTCTTAGTGGGAGCCGACAATGAGCAGTTCTTC
TRBJ2-7 TRBV9 NA NA CASSSPGQQYF TGTGCCAGCAGCTCTCCGGGACAACAGTACTTC
TRBJ1-1 TRBV11-2 once NA CASSFYQGGNTEAFF TGTGCCAGCAGCTTTTATCAGGGAGGGAACACTGAAGCTTTCTTT
TRBJ2-7 TRBV5-1 NA NA CASSLDGRGYEQYF TGCGCCAGCAGCTTGGATGGCAGGGGCTACGAGCAGTACTTC
TRBJ1-2 TRBV3-1/TRBV3-2 NA TRBD1 CASSQAVGRGRNGYTF TGTGCCAGCAGCCAAGCCGTGGGAAGGGGGCGGAATGGCTACACCTTC
TRBJ1-5 TRBV7-8 NA NA CASSLGANGNQPQHF TGTGCCAGCAGCTTAGGGGCCAATGGGAATCAGCCCCAGCATTTT
TRBJ1-4 TRBV6-7 NA TRBD1 CASSYKGQGEAGNEKLFF TGTGCCAGCAGTTACAAGGGACAGGGGGAAGCGGGTAATGAAAAACTGTTTTTT
TRBJ1-1 TRBV29-1 NA NA CSVGDSTNTEAFF TGCAGCGTTGGGGACTCCACGAACACTGAAGCTTTCTTT
TRBJ2-2 TRBV30 once NA CAWTSSRAQELFF TGTGCCTGGACTAGCTCAAGGGCTCAGGAGCTGTTTTTT
TRBJ2-5 TRBV7-8 few NA CASSSTGAQETQYF TGTGCCAGCAGTTCTACAGGTGCCCAAGAGACCCAGTACTTC
TRBJ1-2 TRBV9 once TRBD1 CASSVAQGANNYGYTF TGTGCCAGCAGCGTGGCGCAGGGGGCAAATAACTATGGCTACACCTTC
TRBJ2-3 TRBV30 once TRBD1 CAWLTGYTQYF TGTGCCTGGCTGACAGGGTATACGCAGTATTTT
TRBJ2-7 TRBV28 once NA CASTGSIEQYF TGTGCCAGCACGGGGAGCATCGAGCAGTACTTC
TRBJ2-3 TRBV28 NA NA CASSKTSLGTDTQYF TGTGCCAGCAGTAAGACTAGTCTTGGCACAGATACGCAGTATTTT
TRBJ2-7 TRBV7-8 NA TRBD1 CASSLGGTGNEQYF TGTGCCAGCAGCTTAGGTGGGACAGGGAACGAGCAGTACTTC
TRBJ2-3 TRBV5-1 NA TRBD2 CASSSWEGHPTDTQYF TGCGCCAGCAGCTCTTGGGAGGGTCATCCGACAGATACGCAGTATTTT
TRBJ2-5 TRBV7-7 NA NA CASSLVPLAIGQETQYF TGTGCCAGCAGCTTAGTCCCGCTAGCGATAGGGCAAGAGACCCAGTACTTC
TRBJ1-5 TRBV18 NA NA CASSPTAEGTRPQHF TGTGCCAGCTCACCAACCGCGGAGGGAACCCGGCCCCAGCATTTT
TRBJ1-6 TRBV14 NA NA CASSQDGQGWSSPLHF TGTGCCAGCAGCCAAGACGGTCAGGGGTGGAGTTCACCCCTCCACTTT